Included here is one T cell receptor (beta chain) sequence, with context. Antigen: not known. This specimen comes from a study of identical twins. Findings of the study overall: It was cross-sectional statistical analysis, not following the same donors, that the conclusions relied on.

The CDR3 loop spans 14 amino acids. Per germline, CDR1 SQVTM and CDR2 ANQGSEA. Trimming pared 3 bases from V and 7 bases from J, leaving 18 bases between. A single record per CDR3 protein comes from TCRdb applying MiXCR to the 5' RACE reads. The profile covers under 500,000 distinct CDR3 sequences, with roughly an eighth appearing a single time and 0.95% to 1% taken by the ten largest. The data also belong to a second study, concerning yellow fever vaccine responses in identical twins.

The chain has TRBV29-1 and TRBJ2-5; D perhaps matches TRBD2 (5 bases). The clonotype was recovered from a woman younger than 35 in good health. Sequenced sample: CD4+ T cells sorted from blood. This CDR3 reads CSVDMGISRGTQYF. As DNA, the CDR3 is TGCAGCGTTGACATGGGTATCAGTCGGGGGACCCAGTACTTC.